The 10 T cell receptor beta chains reported below all come from one sample, sequenced in a study of blood T cell repertoires in COVID-19. Sequencing was performed with immunoSEQ multiplex PCR; in TCRdb, only in-frame clones are kept and a portion is missing. The profile shows 50,000 to 65,000 clones, approximately 81% of them singletons. Sequencing was done on a sample of peripheral blood. The source of these receptors is a man in his 60s with COVID-19, enrolled during active disease.

V gene TRBV6-6 combines with J gene TRBJ1-2, with 8 bases identical to TRBD1. Trimming cost V 2 bases and J 4 bases; bases outside gene matches: 6. The germline CDR1 and CDR2 sequences are MNHNY and SVGAGI (reference sequence). The CDR3 has 15 residues. CDR3 sequence: CASSYRDRGGYGYTF. CDR3 sequence (DNA): TGTGCCAGCAGTTACCGTGACAGGGGTGGCTATGGCTACACCTTC.

The rearrangement joins TRBV6-5 to TRBJ2-1, with D hard to call. CDR1 MNHEY and CDR2 SVGAGI come from the germline V gene. V lost 0 bases, J lost 8 bases, and 14 bases lay in between. The CDR3 covers 15 residues. This chain's CDR3 is CASSYSRLGVYEQFF. The CDR3, as DNA: TGTGCCAGCAGTTACTCGAGGCTCGGAGTCTATGAGCAGTTCTTC.

This clone turned up a few times. The chain combines TRBV6-1 with TRBJ2-3; TRBD2 agrees at 9 bases. The CDR3 has 16 amino acids. Unmatched junction bases numbered 8, after V lost 1 base and J lost 6 bases. Germline V gene lookup returns CDR1 MNHNS and CDR2 SASEGT. The CDR3 protein is CASSEDVAGVVDTQYF. The DNA of the CDR3 is TGTGCCAGCAGTGAAGATGTAGCGGGAGTGGTCGATACGCAGTATTTT.

The rearrangement links TRBV6-2 or TRBV6-3 to TRBJ2-7, with a possible D match to TRBD2 (6 bases). V lost 5 bases and J 6 bases, leaving 26 bases between the germline ends. Germline lookup yields CDR1 MNHEY and CDR2 SVGEGT. This CDR3 has 17 amino acids. The CDR3 nucleotides read TGTGCCAGCAGTAAAGATCAAGCCGGGACTGAGATGGTCGAGCAGTACTTC. Amino acids: CASSKDQAGTEMVEQYF.

The J gene is TRBJ2-5, the V gene TRBV10-3, with 10 bases lining up with TRBD1. Germline V gene lookup returns CDR1 ENHRY and CDR2 SYGVKD. With 10 bases clipped from V and 0 bases from J, the junction kept 11 bases outside the gene matches. This CDR3 spans 16 amino acids. This chain's CDR3 is CATESGTGDYQETQYF. The CDR3 nucleotides read TGTGCCACCGAATCCGGGACAGGGGATTACCAAGAGACCCAGTACTTC.

The CDR3 region has the DNA TGCGCCAGCAGCTTGGGGCTAGCGGGGGGGCTGGGAACAGATACGCAGTATTTT. The encoded protein is CASSLGLAGGLGTDTQYF. The chain joins TRBV5-1 to TRBJ2-3; 12 nucleotides line up with TRBD2. The germline V gene encodes CDR1 SGHRS and CDR2 YFSETQ. Trimming took 0 bases from V and 3 from J; bases not matched to a gene: 8. The CDR3 has 18 amino acids.

The chain employs TRBV25-1 and TRBJ2-2; D is unclear. The CDR3 spans 13 residues. In germline, CDR1 is MGHDK, CDR2 SYGVNS. The V end was cut by 5 bases, the J end by 3 bases, with 7 bases between. CDR3 protein: CASSIQHTGELFF. CDR3 sequence (DNA): TGTGCCAGCAGTATACAGCACACCGGGGAGCTGTTTTTT.

This chain connects TRBV9 to TRBJ2-3; D possibly corresponds to TRBD2 (6 bases). Germline V gene data show CDR1 as SGDLS and CDR2 as YYNGEE. This CDR3 comprises 13 residues. The V gene lost 7 bases and the J gene lost 4 bases, with 13 bases spanning the gap. The CDR3 region is CASRRGVADTQYF. The CDR3 nucleotides read TGTGCCAGCCGACGCGGGGTGGCAGATACGCAGTATTTT. Complete variable domain (other parts from reference TRBV9 and TRBJ2-3): DSGVTQTPKHLITATGQRVTLRCSPRSGDLSVYWYQQSLDQGLQFLIQYYNGEERAKGNILERFSAQQFPDLHSELNLSSLELGDSALYFCASRRGVADTQYFGPGTRLTVL.

V gene TRBV5-1 combines with J gene TRBJ1-6; 7 bases match TRBD1. The CDR3 consists of 15 residues. Losses at the gene ends were 1 base for V and 9 bases for J; bases not matched to a gene: 7. Germline V gene lookup returns CDR1 SGHRS and CDR2 YFSETQ. This chain's CDR3 is CASSLSGTDASPLHF. The CDR3 region has the DNA TGCGCCAGCAGCTTGTCCGGGACAGATGCTTCACCCCTCCACTTT.

The chain is built from TRBV18 and TRBJ2-6; the D gene is possibly TRBD2 (5 bases). Germline V gene lookup returns CDR1 KGHSH and CDR2 LQKENI. The CDR3 covers 17 residues. Trimming stripped 2 bases from V and 0 bases from J, with 11 bases between. This CDR3 is CASSPSRRGSGANVLTF. As DNA, the CDR3 is TGTGCCAGCTCACCATCCCGACGGGGCTCTGGGGCCAACGTCCTGACTTTC.